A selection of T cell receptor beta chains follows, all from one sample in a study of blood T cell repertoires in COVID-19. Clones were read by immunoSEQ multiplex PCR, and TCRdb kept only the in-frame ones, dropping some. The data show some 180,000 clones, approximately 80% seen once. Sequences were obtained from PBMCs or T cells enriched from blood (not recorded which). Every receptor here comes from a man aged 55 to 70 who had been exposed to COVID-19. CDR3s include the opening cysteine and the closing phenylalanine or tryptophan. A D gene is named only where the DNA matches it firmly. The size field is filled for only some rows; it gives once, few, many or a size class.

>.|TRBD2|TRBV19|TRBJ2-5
TGTGCCAGTCCGACAGGCCCAGGGACTAGCGGGAGGGGGGAGACCCAGTACTTC
CASPTGPGTSGRGETQYF
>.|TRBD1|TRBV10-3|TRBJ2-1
TGTGCCATCAGTGAAACAGGGGGGCCCTACAATGAGCAGTTCTTC
CAISETGGPYNEQFF
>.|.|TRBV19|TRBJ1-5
TGTGCCAGTAGTAGAGAAAACAGGGTGAGTCAGCCCCAGCATTTT
CASSRENRVSQPQHF
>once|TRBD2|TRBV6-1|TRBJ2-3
TGTGCCAGCAGTGGACGAGGGCTAGCGGCTACAGATACGCAGTATTTT
CASSGRGLAATDTQYF
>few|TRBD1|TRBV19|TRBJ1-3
TGTGCCAGTAGTGACTCCGGGACAGTGGGTGGAAACACCATATATTTT
CASSDSGTVGGNTIYF
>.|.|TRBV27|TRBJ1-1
TGTGCCAGCAGTTTTCGACACCTCCAGAGAGGGACTGAAGCTTTCTTT
CASSFRHLQRGTEAFF
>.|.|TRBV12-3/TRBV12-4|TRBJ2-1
TGTGCCAGCAGTAAACAGGACGATGAGCAGTTCTTC
CASSKQDDEQFF
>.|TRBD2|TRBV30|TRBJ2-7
TGTGCCTGGAGTGTGTCGACTAGCGGGAGGTATGAGCAGTACTTC
CAWSVSTSGRYEQYF
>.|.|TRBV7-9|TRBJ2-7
TGTGCCAGCAGCTCTAAGGACAGAACCTACGAGCAGTACTTC
CASSSKDRTYEQYF
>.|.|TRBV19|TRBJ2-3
TGTGCCAGTAGTATAGCCCGAGACAAACGCCACACAGATACGCAGTATTTT
CASSIARDKRHTDTQYF
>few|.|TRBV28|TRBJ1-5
TGTGCCAGCAGTACCCCCGGAGGGTTACAGCCCCAGCATTTT
CASSTPGGLQPQHF
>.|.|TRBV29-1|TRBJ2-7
TGCAGCGTTGAAGTAGGGGTAACCACCTACGAGCAGTACTTC
CSVEVGVTTYEQYF
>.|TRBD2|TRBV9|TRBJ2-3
TGTGCCAGCAGCGCCGATAGCGGGTACAGCACAGATACGCAGTATTTT
CASSADSGYSTDTQYF
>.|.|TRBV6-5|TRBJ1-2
TGTGCCAGCGTTAATCCTAACTATGGCTACACCTTC
CASVNPNYGYTF
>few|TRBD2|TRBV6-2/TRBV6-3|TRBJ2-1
TGTGCCAGCAGTTACTCGAGAGTTCTAGCGGGTGAGTCCTACAATGAGCAGTTCTTC
CASSYSRVLAGESYNEQFF
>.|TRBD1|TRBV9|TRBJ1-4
TGTGCCAGCAGCGACACGACAGGGCGGGGTGAAAAACTGTTTTTT
CASSDTTGRGEKLFF
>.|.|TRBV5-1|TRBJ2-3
TGCGCCAGCAGCTCCCCTTTTAGCACAGATACGCAGTATTTT
CASSSPFSTDTQYF
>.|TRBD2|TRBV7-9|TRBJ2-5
TGTGCCAGCAGCCCTGGGAGGGAGGGGACCCAGTACTTC
CASSPGREGTQYF
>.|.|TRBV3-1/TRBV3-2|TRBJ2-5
TGTGCCAGCAGCCAAGTCCGTCCTAGTTTGTCGGAGACCCAGTACTTC
CASSQVRPSLSETQYF
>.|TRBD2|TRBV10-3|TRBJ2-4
TGTGCCATCAGTGAGACGACTAGCGGGAGACACATTCAGTACTTC
CAISETTSGRHIQYF
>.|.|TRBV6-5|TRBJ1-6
TGTGCCAGCACCACAGGGTCTTGGTTCCCCCTCCACTTT
CASTTGSWFPLHF
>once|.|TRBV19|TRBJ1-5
TGTGCCAGTAGTATTTTTCCGGGGAGTCAGCCCCAGCATTTT
CASSIFPGSQPQHF
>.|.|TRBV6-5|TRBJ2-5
TGTGCCAGCAACCAGGGGTTGAATACCGGTGAGACCCAGTACTTC
CASNQGLNTGETQYF
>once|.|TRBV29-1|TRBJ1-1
TGCAGCATCAAAGAGGCTAACACTGAAGCTTTCTTT
CSIKEANTEAFF
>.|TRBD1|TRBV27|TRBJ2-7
TGTGCCAGCAGTCCCTGGCCGGGACAGGGGGCCGGAGAGCAGTACTTC
CASSPWPGQGAGEQYF
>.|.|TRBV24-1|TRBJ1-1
TGTGCCACCAGTGATACCACAGGGACCTACACTGAAGCTTTCTTT
CATSDTTGTYTEAFF
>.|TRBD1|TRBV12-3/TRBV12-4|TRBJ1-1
TGTGCCAGCAGGGCAACAGGGGCCACTGAAGCTTTCTTT
CASRATGATEAFF
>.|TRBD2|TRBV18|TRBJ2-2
TGTGCCAGCTCACGCACTAGCGGGAGAGATTCCGGGGAGCTGTTTTTT
CASSRTSGRDSGELFF
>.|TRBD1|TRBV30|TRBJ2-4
TGTGCCTGGAGTGAGGGACAGGGGTCGGGGGCCAAAAACATTCAGTACTTC
CAWSEGQGSGAKNIQYF